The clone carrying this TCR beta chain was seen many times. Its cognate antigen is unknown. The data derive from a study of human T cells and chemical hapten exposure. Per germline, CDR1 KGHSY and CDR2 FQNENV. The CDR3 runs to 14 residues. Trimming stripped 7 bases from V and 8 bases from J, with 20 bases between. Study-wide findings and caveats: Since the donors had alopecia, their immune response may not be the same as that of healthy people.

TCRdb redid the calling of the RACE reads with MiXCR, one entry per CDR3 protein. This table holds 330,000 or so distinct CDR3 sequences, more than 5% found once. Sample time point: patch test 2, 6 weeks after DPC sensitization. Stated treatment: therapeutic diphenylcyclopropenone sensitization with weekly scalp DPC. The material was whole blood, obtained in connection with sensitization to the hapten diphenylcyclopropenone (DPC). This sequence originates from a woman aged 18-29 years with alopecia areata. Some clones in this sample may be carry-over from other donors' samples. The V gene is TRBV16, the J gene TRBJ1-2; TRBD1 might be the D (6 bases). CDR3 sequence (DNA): TGTGCCAGCACCCCTCTGGGGGCAGGGGAAGGCTACACCTTC. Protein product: CASTPLGAGEGYTF. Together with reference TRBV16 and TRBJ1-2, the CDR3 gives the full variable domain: GEEVAQTPKHLVRGEGQKAKLYCAPIKGHSYVFWYQQVLKNEFKFLISFQNENVFDETGMPKERFSAKCLPNSPCSLEIQATKLEDSAVYFCASTPLGAGEGYTFGSGTRLTVV.